The T cell receptor (beta chain) described here comes from a study of siplizumab effects on memory and regulatory T cells. Profiled with immunoSEQ multiplex PCR; TCRdb holds only in-frame clones, not every one. Seen here are over 70,000 clones, approximately 95% observed once, and the top ten hold less than 20%. Germline assignment: CDR1 LNHDA and CDR2 SQIVND (reference sequence). The CDR3 covers 16 residues. J was trimmed by 3 bases and V by 4 bases; bases with no gene match: 6. Remarks on this clone: No antigen is known for it.

Study-wide results and caveats: The apparent diversity of naive T cells exceeded that of memory cells, and naive T cells seemed to make a major contribution to the alloresponse. Most alloreactive clones went unmapped to unstimulated subsets; only a minor fraction mapped.

The J gene is TRBJ2-3, the V gene TRBV19, with 11 bases that match TRBD1. The clonotype comes from a human donor in good health. Sequencing input: CD8+ T cells sorted from blood. CDR3 nucleotide sequence: TGTGCCAGTAGTAAAGGACAGGGGGCATTTACAGATACGCAGTATTTT. Residues: CASSKGQGAFTDTQYF.